This T cell receptor beta chain was obtained from a study of T cell responses to AZD1222 COVID-19 vaccine. Study outcomes and limitations: Females made up more of the donors, who were largely white British, and clonal diversity may have come out too low.

CDR1 SGHTA and CDR2 FQGNSA come from the germline V gene. The CDR3 is 15 residues long. Trimming took off 3 bases at V and 1 base at J, with 11 bases between the two ends. This table comes from immunoSEQ multiplex PCR, and its TCRdb copy is limited to in-frame clones, with some not included. In the table there are about 96,000 clones, 85% to 90% of which are singletons. With respect to this clone: Its specificity is not known.

This TCR was recovered from an adult in good health. This sample comprised peripheral blood, obtained on day 0 of AZD1222 vaccination. V gene TRBV7-2 combines with J gene TRBJ2-3; D gene unclear. The DNA for the CDR3 is TGTGCCAGCAGCTTCCCCCTCAAAGGCACAGATACGCAGTATTTT. This sequence encodes CASSFPLKGTDTQYF.